A single TCR beta chain is shown here with its context. The antigen is not known. CDR1 is LGHNT and CDR2 is FRNRAP in the germline V gene. V was pared by 6 bases and J by 3 bases, with 15 bases between. This CDR3 contains 14 residues. The entry originates in a study of graft-versus-host responses after intestinal transplantation. Looking at the study overall: Recipients were given multivisceral, liver-intestinal, or isolated intestinal transplants.

Assay used: immunoSEQ multiplex PCR; TCRdb lists only in-frame clones, some missing. Among about 86,000 clones listed, 88% were seen once. The sample in question was unstimulated CD4+ T cells sorted from spleen or lymph node cells, obtained before transplant. The sequence was collected from a human donor who was the organ donor for an intestinal transplant. This sequence joins TRBV12-5 and TRBJ2-7, with D possibly TRBD2 on 6 matching bases. The CDR3: CASGAWGESYEQYF. The CDR3 bases are TGTGCTAGTGGGGCCTGGGGGGAGAGCTACGAGCAGTACTTC.